The sequence of this TCR beta chain was determined in a study of blood T cell repertoires in COVID-19. Only in-frame clones appear in the TCRdb table, and some are missing; sequencing was by immunoSEQ multiplex PCR. The sample lists about 34,000 clones, 85% occurring once. The ends lost 2 bases at V and 2 bases at J; junction bases unmatched: 2. CDR1 is MNHEY, CDR2 SVGAGI, per germline. This CDR3 comprises 14 residues. Sequenced material: peripheral blood. The receptor's source is a human donor with acute or convalescent COVID-19. The donor label of this sample is uncertain. The V and J genes are TRBV6-5 and TRBJ2-7; 8 nucleotides agree with TRBD1. In DNA, the CDR3 is TGTGCCAGCAGTTACGGGACAGGAGCCTACGAGCAGTACTTC. Translation gives CASSYGTGAYEQYF.